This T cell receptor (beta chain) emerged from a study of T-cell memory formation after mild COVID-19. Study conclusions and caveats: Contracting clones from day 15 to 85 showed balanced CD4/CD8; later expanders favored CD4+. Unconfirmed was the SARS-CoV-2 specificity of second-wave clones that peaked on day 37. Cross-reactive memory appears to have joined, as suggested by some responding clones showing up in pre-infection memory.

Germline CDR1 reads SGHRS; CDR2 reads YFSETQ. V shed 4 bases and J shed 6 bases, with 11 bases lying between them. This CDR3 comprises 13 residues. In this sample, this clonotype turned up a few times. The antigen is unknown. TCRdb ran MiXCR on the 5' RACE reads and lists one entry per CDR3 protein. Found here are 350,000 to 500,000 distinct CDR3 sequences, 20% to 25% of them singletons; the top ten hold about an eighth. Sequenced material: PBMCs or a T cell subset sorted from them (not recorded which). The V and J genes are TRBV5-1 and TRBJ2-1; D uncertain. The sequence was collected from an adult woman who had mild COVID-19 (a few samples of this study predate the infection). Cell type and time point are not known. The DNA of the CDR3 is TGCGCCAGCAGCCCGGTAGCCCGCAATGAGCAGTTCTTC. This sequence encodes CASSPVARNEQFF. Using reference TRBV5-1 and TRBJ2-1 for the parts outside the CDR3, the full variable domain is KAGVTQTPRYLIKTRGQQVTLSCSPISGHRSVSWYQQTPGQGLQFLFEYFSETQRNKGNFPGRFSGRQFSNSRSEMNVSTLELGDSALYLCASSPVARNEQFFGPGTRLTVL.